One sample yielded the 8 T cell receptor beta chains listed below, sequenced in a study of blood T cell repertoires in COVID-19. The repertoire was sequenced with immunoSEQ multiplex PCR; TCRdb's copy has only in-frame clones and lacks some. The profile covers 100,000 to 110,000 clones, with more than 75% appearing a single time and roughly 13% taken by the ten largest. The sequencing sample was made of peripheral blood. The receptors shown here come from a human donor in a cohort sampled during active COVID-19.

The chain has TRBV19 and TRBJ1-6; D uncertain. The length of the CDR3 is 17 residues. Germline lookup yields CDR1 LNHDA and CDR2 SQIVND (reference sequence). V dropped 5 bases and J dropped 4 bases, with 18 bases sitting between them. CDR3 amino acids: CASSPTRTAFYNSPLHF. The DNA of the CDR3 is TGTGCCAGTAGTCCAACTAGAACAGCTTTTTATAATTCACCCCTCCACTTT.

V gene TRBV7-6 combines with J gene TRBJ2-1; 7 bases align to TRBD2. CDR1 and CDR2 (germline): SGHVS, FNYEAQ. This CDR3 contains 16 residues. The V gene end was trimmed by 5 bases and the J gene end by 4 bases; junction bases not matched to a gene: 11. The CDR3 DNA reads TGTGCCAGCAGCCCTCGGCTAGCGGACACTTACAATGAGCAGTTCTTC. Translation gives CASSPRLADTYNEQFF.

The genes are TRBV5-4 and TRBJ2-3, with TRBD2 matching over 7 bases. Germline CDR1 SGHNT, CDR2 YYREEE (reference sequence). This CDR3 is built from 14 residues. Trimming took 6 bases from V and 1 from J; bases not matched to a gene: 5. The CDR3 nucleotides are TGTGCCAGCACCCCGAGCGGGGGCACAGATACGCAGTATTTT. Translating it yields CASTPSGGTDTQYF.

This sequence joins TRBV19 and TRBJ2-1; the match to TRBD1 covers 7 bases. The CDR3 sequence is 13 residues long. In germline, CDR1 is LNHDA, CDR2 SQIVND (reference sequence). Trimming cost V 11 bases and J 2 bases; bases outside gene matches: 6. CDR3 region: CAVRDSTYNEQFF. CDR3 nucleotides: TGTGCCGTCCGGGACAGTACCTACAATGAGCAGTTCTTC.

The chain is built from TRBV7-2 and TRBJ1-3, with D hard to call. Trimming shortened V by 3 bases and J by 3 bases, and 12 bases separated the two germline ends. This CDR3 contains 15 residues. Germline V CDR1 and CDR2: SGHTA, FQGNSA. The CDR3 DNA is TGTGCCAGCAGCTTGAGCGCAACAAATGGAAACACCATATATTTT. Protein sequence: CASSLSATNGNTIYF.

This chain joins TRBV29-1 and TRBJ1-2, with 9 positions matching TRBD1. The V gene's germline CDR1 is SQVTM and CDR2 ANQGSEA. The CDR3 is 13 residues long. Losses at the gene ends were 6 bases for V and 6 bases for J; bases not matched to a gene: 8. Here the CDR3 DNA reads TGCAGCGTCGGCGGACAGGGGATTAATGGCTACACCTTC. This gives the protein CSVGGQGINGYTF.

The chain recombines TRBV7-9 with TRBJ1-1; possible D gene TRBD1, 6 bases. The CDR3 totals 14 residues. Germline V gives CDR1 SEHNR, CDR2 FQNEAQ (reference sequence). Trimming shortened V by 4 bases and J by 5 bases, and 14 bases separated the two germline ends. The CDR3 loop is CASSSNRVWTEAFF. The CDR3 DNA is TGTGCCAGCAGCTCGAACAGGGTGTGGACTGAAGCTTTCTTT. The full variable domain, completed using reference TRBV7-9 and TRBJ1-1, is DTGVSQNPRHKITKRGQNVTFRCDPISEHNRLYWYRQTLGQGPEFLTYFQNEAQLEKSRLLSDRFSAERPKGSFSTLEIQRTEQGDSAMYLCASSSNRVWTEAFFGQGTRLTVV.

The rearrangement joins TRBV5-6 to TRBJ2-1; TRBD2 is a possible D gene (6 bases). Trimming pared 4 bases from V and 1 base from J, leaving 9 bases between. This CDR3 comprises 14 residues. Germline loops: CDR1 SGHDT, CDR2 YYEEEE. In DNA form, the CDR3 reads TGTGCCAGCAGCCGGAGGGGTTCCTACAATGAGCAGTTCTTC. It specifies CASSRRGSYNEQFF.